This TCR beta chain was identified during a study of T-cell reconstitution after alpha-beta-depleted transplantation in children. The CDR3 has 12 amino acids. CDR1 is DFQATT and CDR2 is SNEGSKA in the germline V gene (reference sequence). The V gene lost 5 bases and the J gene lost 4 bases, with 11 bases spanning the gap. Library preparation (for TCRbeta) was performed with unique molecular identifiers. TCRdb reprocessed the PCR reads with MiXCR, giving one entry per CDR3 protein. The table shows a few hundred thousand distinct CDR3 sequences, with about a tenth occurring only once. The receptor's source is a human donor who donated a stem cell graft to a child with acute lymphoblastic leukemia. The chain employs TRBV20-1 and TRBJ2-5; D remains unclear. The input for sequencing was PBMCs from the stem cell graft donor, taken from the stem cell graft. The CDR3 protein is CSAGIVVETQYF. The CDR3 bases are TGCAGTGCTGGTATCGTTGTAGAGACCCAGTACTTC.